This TCR beta chain was recorded in a study of shared clonotypes between healthy human individuals. CDR3 length: 14 amino acids. In germline, CDR1 is MNHNS, CDR2 SASEGT. V dropped 2 bases and J dropped 0 bases, with 5 bases sitting between them. The donors, all of them Caucasian adults, lived in Nashville, Tennessee. It was into CD45RA+ naive and CD45RA-negative memory subsets that the CD4+ cells were split. For each subset, genomic DNA was distributed in equal portions over several immunoSEQ plates. The DNA input per sorted-subset replicate PCR was approximately 210 ng, corresponding to some 33,000 T cell genomes. The repertoire was sequenced with immunoSEQ multiplex PCR; TCRdb's copy has only in-frame clones and lacks some. The sample consists of 2 million to 2.5 million clones, nearly 97% of them appearing once.

The source of this sequence is a man between 18 and 35 years old in good health. The sample consisted of naive CD4+ T cells sorted from blood. Subset noted: CD45RA+ positively selected. The chain is built from TRBV6-1 and TRBJ1-5, with unresolved D. This CDR3 is CASSETHSNQPQHF. CDR3 bases: TGTGCCAGCAGTGAAACTCATAGCAATCAGCCCCAGCATTTT.